Listed below are T cell receptor beta chains from one sample, sequenced in a study of blood T cell repertoires in COVID-19. Produced via immunoSEQ multiplex PCR; TCRdb's table is partial and in-frame only. The data contain around 250,000 clones, around 85% of them singletons. What was sequenced was PBMCs or T cells enriched from blood (not recorded which). The receptors were gathered from a woman between 45 and 65 years old with acute COVID-19. The CDR3 runs from the conserved cysteine through the conserved F or W. Each record gives: CDR3 protein, V gene, CDR3 length.

CDR3: CASGSGTVRTGELFF
V: TRBV12-5
length: 15

CDR3: CAWEPGQLYEQYF
V: TRBV30
length: 13

CDR3: CASSLSGTGTDTQYF
V: TRBV7-8
length: 15

CDR3: CASSMTSGGAVDTQYF
V: TRBV19
length: 16

CDR3: CAWRVLGFGLAFF
V: TRBV30
length: 13

CDR3: CASSTGGGSLNTEAFF
V: TRBV5-4
length: 16

CDR3: CASNSNYEQYF
V: TRBV6-5
length: 11

CDR3: CASSENSYSNQPQHF
V: TRBV2
length: 15

CDR3: CASGLDTGLGNSPLHF
V: TRBV12-5
length: 16

CDR3: CAWSTNRGLYEQYF
V: TRBV30
length: 14

CDR3: CASSLAGGYTEAFF
V: TRBV5-8
length: 14

CDR3: CASSQVRQAGAFF
V: TRBV3-1/TRBV3-2
length: 13

CDR3: CAISKSQLQETQYF
V: TRBV10-3
length: 14

CDR3: CASSQEGQGASEQYF
V: TRBV4-1
length: 15

CDR3: CASSTDSDQPQHF
V: TRBV19
length: 13

CDR3: CASSLGAATFTEAFF
V: TRBV5-1
length: 15

CDR3: CASSYDTNYGYTF
V: TRBV5-1
length: 13

CDR3: CASSQASQMHNEQFF
V: TRBV3-1/TRBV3-2
length: 15

CDR3: CASSPPGTGVAGELFF
V: TRBV18
length: 16

CDR3: CASSFQRGSGNTIYF
V: TRBV11-2
length: 15

CDR3: CAWSRRGNYGYTF
V: TRBV30
length: 13

CDR3: CASSHVPGLALETQYF
V: TRBV3-1/TRBV3-2
length: 16

CDR3: CASSGSNQETQYF
V: TRBV7-2
length: 13

CDR3: CASTDGGGYQETQYF
V: TRBV5-1
length: 15

CDR3: CASSSVPGYGYTF
V: TRBV5-1
length: 13

CDR3: CAWNQGSYGYTF
V: TRBV30
length: 12

CDR3: CASSPRTGENYGYTF
V: TRBV7-8
length: 15

CDR3: CASSQDRGRNTEAFF
V: TRBV3-1/TRBV3-2
length: 15

CDR3: CASSLSPWTVYGYTF
V: TRBV27
length: 15

CDR3: CSVARGNTEAFF
V: TRBV29-1
length: 12

CDR3: CASSIRQDANYGYTF
V: TRBV19
length: 15

CDR3: CASSSSIQGRQFF
V: TRBV10-1
length: 13

CDR3: CASSDRQGRVGNQPQHF
V: TRBV6-1
length: 17

CDR3: CASSRPGGVNTEAFF
V: TRBV3-1/TRBV3-2
length: 15

CDR3: CASSPRDREYNEQFF
V: TRBV14
length: 15

CDR3: CASSFTGGSTEAFF
V: TRBV5-6
length: 14

CDR3: CASSHPDYGYTF
V: TRBV4-1
length: 12

CDR3: CASSFHRTNEQFF
V: TRBV12-3/TRBV12-4
length: 13

CDR3: CATSDSTGEGVSMNTEAFF
V: TRBV24-1
length: 19

CDR3: CASRPSQGGNQPQHF
V: TRBV27
length: 15

CDR3: CASSLGQTNTEAFF
V: TRBV6-6
length: 14

CDR3: CASSLGAGDTDTQYF
V: TRBV6-4
length: 15

CDR3: CASSSPDRNTEAFF
V: TRBV6-5
length: 14

CDR3: CASSIFSSSEKLFF
V: TRBV19
length: 14

CDR3: CASGHSGGQHYGYTF
V: TRBV9
length: 15

CDR3: CASSQLSPYEQYF
V: TRBV7-9
length: 13

CDR3: CASSAGEAEAFF
V: TRBV25-1
length: 12

CDR3: CSVHSRRQGREKLFF
V: TRBV29-1
length: 15

CDR3: CASTRGTGRGTDGYTF
V: TRBV18
length: 16

CDR3: CASSLGLNTEAFF
V: TRBV11-2
length: 13

CDR3: CASSEITGKAEAFF
V: TRBV9
length: 14

CDR3: CASSYPLDTQYF
V: TRBV6-5
length: 12

CDR3: CASSFAANQPQHF
V: TRBV12-3/TRBV12-4
length: 13

CDR3: CASRTGTRGNTEAFF
V: TRBV5-4
length: 15

CDR3: CASSLARDRVPPSSYEQYF
V: TRBV7-6
length: 19

CDR3: CASSFQGLNTGELFF
V: TRBV11-2
length: 15